The following is a T cell receptor (beta chain) sequence with its context. There is no known antigen for this receptor. The record has no base qualities; no much larger clone is one base away. The record originates from a study of OX40 agonist ivuxolimab in advanced cancers. At the level of the whole study: Ivuxolimab, which targeted the costimulatory receptor OX40 (CD134), was an agonistic, fully human IgG2 monoclonal antibody. Intravenous ivuxolimab was administered to patients every 2 weeks at six dose levels: 0.01, 0.1, 0.3, 1.5, 3 and 10 mg/kg. Partial responses occurred in three dose-escalation patients, of whom one had hepatocellular carcinoma and two had cutaneous melanoma. Patients were allowed to have had prior anti-PD-1, anti-PD-L1 or anti-CTLA-4 therapy, and around 40% of the dose-escalation patients had previously received checkpoint inhibitors. The dose-escalation cohort was 82.7% male with a mean age of around 62 years, ranging from roughly 20 to 80. The paper describes the monotherapy dose-escalation part (N of about 47 patients) of the phase I trial of ivuxolimab. Peripheral TCRbeta sequencing aimed to test whether ivuxolimab altered TCR sequence diversity and caused clonal T-cell expansion. Among the roughly 50 dose-escalation patients, around 19 had hepatocellular carcinoma, some 15 melanoma, 9 renal cell carcinoma and 9 head and neck cancer.

The trial excluded patients who had a history of autoimmune disease or who were on systemic immunosuppression. In every dose cohort, peripheral blood was drawn for TCR sequencing at baseline, cycle 4 day 1, and cycle 7 day 1. Samples came from an open-label, multicenter, first-in-human phase I dose-escalation trial of ivuxolimab. Adults with locally advanced or metastatic head and neck squamous cell, hepatocellular, melanoma or renal cell carcinoma were enrolled in the trial. CD4+ and CD8+ T cells were sorted separately from peripheral blood before TCR sequencing. Genomic DNA was isolated from the sorted cells so that the TCRbeta CDR3 region could be sequenced. The immunoSEQ Assay was used to sequence the TCRbeta CDR3 regions. In its TCRdb copy, this immuneACCESS table keeps in-frame sequences only and misses some clones. Where compared with another copy, unresolved V genes explain less than half of these, and the others have no known cause. The sample table records fewer than 40,000 clones; over 65% of these occur just once. Approximately 13% of the sample is held by the ten biggest clonotypes.

Beyond this particular receptor, the publication reports: After ivuxolimab, more expanded clones were found on average in CD8+ T cells than in CD4+ T cells. Antigen specificity was not determined for the clonally expanded peripheral T cells. Low levels of normalized T-cell clonal expansion were also seen in some nonresponding patients. At doses from 0.1 to 3.0 mg/kg, clonal expansion was seen in both CD4+ and CD8+ blood T cells between baseline and week 6. In partial responders in the 0.1-3.0 mg/kg groups, normalized peripheral clonal expansion was found to be among the lowest, especially among CD8+ T cells.

Sequencing used CD4+ or CD8+ T cells sorted from blood, obtained in a trial of the OX40 agonist ivuxolimab. This receptor was identified in an adult with an advanced solid tumor such as melanoma, head and neck, liver or kidney cancer.

The encoded CDR3 is CASSLGKTSGISYEQYF. The sequenced DNA: TGTGCCAGCAGCTTAGGGAAAACTAGCGGGATCTCCTACGAGCAGTACTTC. The chain couples TRBV7-2 to TRBJ2-7; 10 nucleotides in the junction match TRBD2. Based on the germline V gene, the CDR1 and CDR2 sequences are SGHTA and FQGNSA. From the cysteine through the phenylalanine, the CDR3 covers 17 amino acids. Only CDR3 DNA remains: 51 bases, in frame from the first base. Trimming takes 1 base off V and 0 bases off J; junction bases not matched to a gene: 6.